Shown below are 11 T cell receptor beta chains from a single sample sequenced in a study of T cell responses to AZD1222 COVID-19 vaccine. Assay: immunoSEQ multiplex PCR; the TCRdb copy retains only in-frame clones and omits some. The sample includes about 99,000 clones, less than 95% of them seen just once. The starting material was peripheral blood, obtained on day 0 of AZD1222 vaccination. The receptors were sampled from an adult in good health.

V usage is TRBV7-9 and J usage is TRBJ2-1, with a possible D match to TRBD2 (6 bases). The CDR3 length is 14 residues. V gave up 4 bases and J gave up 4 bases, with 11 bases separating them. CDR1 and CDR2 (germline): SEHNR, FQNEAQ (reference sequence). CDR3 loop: CASSWDWAYNEQFF. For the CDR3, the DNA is TGTGCCAGCAGCTGGGACTGGGCATACAATGAGCAGTTCTTC.

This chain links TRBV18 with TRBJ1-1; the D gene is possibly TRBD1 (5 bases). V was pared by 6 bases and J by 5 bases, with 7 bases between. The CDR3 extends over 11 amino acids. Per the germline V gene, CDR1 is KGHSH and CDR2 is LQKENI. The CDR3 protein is CASSGGTEAFF. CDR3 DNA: TGTGCCAGCTCCGGGGGAACTGAAGCTTTCTTT.

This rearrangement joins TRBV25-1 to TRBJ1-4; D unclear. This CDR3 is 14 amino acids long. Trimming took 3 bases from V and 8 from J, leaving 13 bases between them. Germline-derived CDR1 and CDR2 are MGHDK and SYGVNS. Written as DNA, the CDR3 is TGTGCCAGCAGTGACTTTGAGGGCATCGAAAAACTGTTTTTT. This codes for CASSDFEGIEKLFF.

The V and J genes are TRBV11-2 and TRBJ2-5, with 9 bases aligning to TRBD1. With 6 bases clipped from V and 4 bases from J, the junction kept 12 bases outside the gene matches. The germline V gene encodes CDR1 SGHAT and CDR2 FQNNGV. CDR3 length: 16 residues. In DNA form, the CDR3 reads TGTGCCAGCAGTGAGACTGGGACAGGGTGGGGAGAGACCCAGTACTTC. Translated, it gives CASSETGTGWGETQYF.

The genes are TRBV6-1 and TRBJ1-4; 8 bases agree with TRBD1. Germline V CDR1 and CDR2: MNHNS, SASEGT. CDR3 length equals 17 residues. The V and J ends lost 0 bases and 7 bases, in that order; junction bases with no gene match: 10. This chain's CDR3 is CASSEATGAAGREKLFF. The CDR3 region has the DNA TGTGCCAGCAGTGAAGCGACAGGGGCCGCGGGTCGTGAAAAACTGTTTTTT.

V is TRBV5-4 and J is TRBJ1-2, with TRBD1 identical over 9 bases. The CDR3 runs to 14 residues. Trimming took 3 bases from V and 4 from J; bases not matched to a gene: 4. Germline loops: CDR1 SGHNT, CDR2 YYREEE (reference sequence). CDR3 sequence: CASSYRDRAYGYTF. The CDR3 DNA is TGTGCCAGCAGCTACCGGGACAGGGCCTATGGCTACACCTTC. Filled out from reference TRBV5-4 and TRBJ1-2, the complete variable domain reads ETGVTQSPTHLIKTRGQQVTLRCSSQSGHNTVSWYQQALGQGPQFIFQYYREEENGRGNFPPRFSGLQFPNYSSELNVNALELDDSALYLCASSYRDRAYGYTFGSGTRLTVV.

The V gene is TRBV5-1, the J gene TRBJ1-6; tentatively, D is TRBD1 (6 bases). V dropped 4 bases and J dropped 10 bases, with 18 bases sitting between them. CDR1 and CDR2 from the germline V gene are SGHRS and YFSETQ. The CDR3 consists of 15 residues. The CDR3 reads CASSRMAGAGSPLHF. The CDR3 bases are TGCGCCAGCAGCCGGATGGCAGGGGCCGGATCACCCCTCCACTTT.

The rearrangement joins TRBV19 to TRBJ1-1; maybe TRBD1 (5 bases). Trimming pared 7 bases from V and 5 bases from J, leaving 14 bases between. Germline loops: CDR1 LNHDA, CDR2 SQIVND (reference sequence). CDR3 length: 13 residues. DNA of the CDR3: TGTGCCAGTACCCCATTCCAGGGAACTGAAGCTTTCTTT. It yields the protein CASTPFQGTEAFF.

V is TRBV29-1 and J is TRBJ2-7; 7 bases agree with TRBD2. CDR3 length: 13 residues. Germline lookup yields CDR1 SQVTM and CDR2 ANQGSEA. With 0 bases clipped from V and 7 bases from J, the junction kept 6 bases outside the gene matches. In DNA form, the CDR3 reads TGCAGCGTTGAAGACGGGGGGTCGCGTGAGCAGTACTTC. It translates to CSVEDGGSREQYF.

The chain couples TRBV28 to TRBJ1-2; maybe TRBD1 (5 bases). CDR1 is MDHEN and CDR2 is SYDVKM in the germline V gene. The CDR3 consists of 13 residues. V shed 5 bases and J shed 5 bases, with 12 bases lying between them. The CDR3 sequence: CASSIKRGYGYTF. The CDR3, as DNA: TGTGCCAGCAGTATAAAACGGGGGTATGGCTACACCTTC.

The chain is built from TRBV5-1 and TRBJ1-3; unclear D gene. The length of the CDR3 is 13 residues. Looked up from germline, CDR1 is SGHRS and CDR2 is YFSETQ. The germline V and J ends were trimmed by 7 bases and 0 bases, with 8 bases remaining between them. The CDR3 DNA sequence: TGCGCCAGCCAAGATCGCTCTGGAAACACCATATATTTT. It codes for CASQDRSGNTIYF.